The 2 T cell receptor beta chains reported below all come from one sample, sequenced in a study of shared clonotypes between healthy human individuals (dated by TCRdb to 2018 to 2020). Library creation used the immunoSEQ multiplex PCR assay. The clones in this table, taken by TCRdb from immuneACCESS, are in-frame only. Not every clone is retained; where verified, under half of the shortfall comes from an unresolved V gene, and the cause of the rest is unknown. The sample has more than 2,000,000 clones on record, just over 90% of them singletons. 0.14% of the sample rests with the top ten. Sequencing was carried out using naive CD4+ T cells sorted from blood. The cell subset or site label corresponds to: CD45RA+ positively selected. These receptors were taken from a man aged 18 to 30 in good health.

The chain joins TRBV5-1 to TRBJ2-5, with D hard to call. This CDR3 is 14 amino acids long. The V end lost 1 base, the J end lost 0 bases, and 7 bases lay between the germline ends. Germline CDR1 and CDR2: SGHRS and YFSETQ. The CDR3 sequence: CASSLWPYQETQYF. The CDR3 nucleotides read TGCGCCAGCAGCTTGTGGCCGTACCAAGAGACCCAGTACTTC. The entire variable domain, with the rest obtained from reference TRBV5-1 and TRBJ2-5, is as follows: KAGVTQTPRYLIKTRGQQVTLSCSPISGHRSVSWYQQTPGQGLQFLFEYFSETQRNKGNFPGRFSGRQFSNSRSEMNVSTLELGDSALYLCASSLWPYQETQYFGPGTRLLVL.

The J gene is TRBJ2-3, the V gene TRBV14; TRBD2 agrees at 9 bases. This CDR3 is built from 16 residues. Per the germline V gene, CDR1 is SGHDN and CDR2 is FVKESK. V was clipped by 4 bases and J by 0 bases; unmatched bases: 5. The CDR3 here is CASSPTSGVSTDTQYF. The CDR3 DNA reads as TGTGCCAGCAGCCCGACTAGCGGAGTCAGCACAGATACGCAGTATTTT.